This is a list of T cell receptor beta chains from one sample in a study of OX40 agonist ivuxolimab in advanced cancers. The protocol was immunoSEQ multiplex PCR, while the TCRdb copy is restricted to in-frame clones and leaves out a portion. The sample consists of roughly 90,000 clones, approximately 91% of them appearing once. The sample in question was CD4+ or CD8+ T cells sorted from blood, obtained in a trial of the OX40 agonist ivuxolimab. The source of these receptors is an adult with an advanced solid tumor such as melanoma, head and neck, liver or kidney cancer. Each CDR3 is given with its conserved first and last residue. D genes are given only for firm matches. Size tells how often a clone was seen (once, few, many) or the class of an expanded clone, and some rows leave it out.

j_call | v_call | d_call | clone_size | cdr3_aa | cdr3_nt
TRBJ2-3 | TRBV18 | TRBD2 | . | CASSPGGNVDTQYF | TGTGCCAGCTCACCGGGGGGGAACGTGGATACGCAGTATTTT
TRBJ2-2 | TRBV6-1 | TRBD1 | . | CASRWDRSTGELFF | TGTGCCAGCAGATGGGACAGAAGCACCGGGGAGCTGTTTTTT
TRBJ2-1 | TRBV4-2 | . | . | CASSPTSWINEQFF | TGTGCCAGCAGCCCAACGTCCTGGATAAATGAGCAGTTCTTC
TRBJ2-7 | TRBV6-5 | TRBD2 | . | CASSSQPGLAGEQYF | TGTGCCAGCAGTTCCCAACCGGGACTAGCGGGCGAGCAGTACTTC
TRBJ2-1 | TRBV5-6 | . | . | CASSSRPGTPSSYNEQFF | TGTGCCAGCAGCAGTCGTCCCGGGACTCCTAGCTCCTACAATGAGCAGTTCTTC
TRBJ2-2 | TRBV19 | TRBD2 | . | CATSILAGTGELFF | TGTGCCACCTCAATTCTAGCGGGTACCGGGGAGCTGTTTTTT
TRBJ2-5 | TRBV21-1 | . | once | CASSKRLAGEETQYF | TGTGCCAGCAGCAAACGGTTAGCGGGAGAAGAGACCCAGTACTTC
TRBJ2-5 | TRBV5-5 | TRBD1 | once | CASISGTGVETQYF | TGTGCCAGCATATCCGGGACAGGGGTGGAGACCCAGTACTTC
TRBJ2-5 | TRBV30 | . | . | CAWGAGASETQYF | TGTGCCTGGGGGGCAGGGGCGTCAGAGACCCAGTACTTC
TRBJ1-5 | TRBV9 | . | . | CASSPSLDQPQHF | TGTGCCAGCAGCCCCTCCCTGGATCAGCCCCAGCATTTT
TRBJ2-7 | TRBV28 | . | . | CASSSRDRHEQYF | TGTGCCAGCAGTTCGCGGGACAGACACGAGCAGTACTTC
TRBJ2-3 | TRBV7-2 | TRBD2 | once | CASLMAGGPGTDTQYF | TGTGCCAGCCTTATGGCGGGAGGGCCGGGCACAGATACGCAGTATTTT
TRBJ2-5 | TRBV5-5 | . | . | CASSLAGVSPQYF | TGTGCCAGCAGCTTGGCCGGGGTGTCCCCCCAGTACTTC
TRBJ1-4 | TRBV9 | . | . | CASSRQSLSGKLFF | TGTGCCAGCAGCCGACAGAGCCTATCAGGAAAACTGTTTTTT
TRBJ2-3 | TRBV7-6 | TRBD1 | once | CASSSGDRVSTDTQYF | TGTGCCAGCAGCTCTGGGGACAGGGTTTCCACAGATACGCAGTATTTT
TRBJ2-5 | TRBV15 | TRBD2 | . | CATSRGTSGSQETQYF | TGTGCCACCAGCAGGGGGACTAGCGGGAGTCAAGAGACCCAGTACTTC
TRBJ1-1 | TRBV18 | TRBD1 | . | CASSPILSGDRTEAFF | TGTGCCAGCTCTCCTATTCTAAGCGGGGACAGAACTGAAGCTTTCTTT
TRBJ1-2 | TRBV5-1 | TRBD1 | . | CASSLSGTGGYGYTF | TGCGCCAGCAGCTTGTCCGGGACAGGGGGCTATGGCTACACCTTC
TRBJ2-3 | TRBV18 | . | . | CASSPSRTIDTQYF | TGTGCCAGCTCACCATCACGGACTATTGATACGCAGTATTTT
TRBJ2-3 | TRBV10-3 | TRBD2 | . | CAISDLSGTSTDTQYF | TGTGCCATCAGTGACCTTAGCGGGACTAGCACAGATACGCAGTATTTT
TRBJ2-1 | TRBV29-1 | TRBD2 | . | CSVELAAYNEQFF | TGCAGCGTTGAACTAGCGGCTTACAATGAGCAGTTCTTC
TRBJ1-1 | TRBV27 | . | . | CASSLRGDTEAFF | TGTGCCAGCAGTTTAAGGGGAGACACTGAAGCTTTCTTT
TRBJ2-1 | TRBV7-2 | . | . | CASSPLWSYNEQFF | TGTGCCAGCAGCCCCTTATGGTCCTACAATGAGCAGTTCTTC
TRBJ1-4 | TRBV4-2 | . | once | CASSQETGRNEKLFF | TGTGCCAGCAGCCAAGAAACAGGGCGAAATGAAAAACTGTTTTTT
TRBJ2-7 | TRBV10-2 | . | . | CASSESNRSPYEQYF | TGCGCCAGCAGTGAGTCGAATCGGTCCCCCTACGAGCAGTACTTC
TRBJ2-7 | TRBV5-1 | TRBD2 | once | CASGGSGTPYEQYF | TGCGCCAGCGGGGGAAGCGGGACCCCCTACGAGCAGTACTTC
TRBJ1-5 | TRBV10-3 | . | once | CAISESGGPQPQHF | TGTGCCATCAGTGAGTCGGGGGGCCCTCAGCCCCAGCATTTT
TRBJ2-2 | TRBV5-1 | . | once | CASSLETGVNTGELFF | TGCGCCAGCAGCCTGGAAACGGGAGTGAACACCGGGGAGCTGTTTTTT
TRBJ2-2 | TRBV5-4 | TRBD2 | few | CASSYSGRITGELFF | TGTGCCAGCAGCTATAGCGGGAGGATCACCGGGGAGCTGTTTTTT
TRBJ1-1 | TRBV4-2 | TRBD1 | . | CASSQRTGAIAEAFF | TGTGCCAGCAGCCAAAGGACAGGGGCGATCGCTGAAGCTTTCTTT
TRBJ2-1 | TRBV30 | TRBD2 | once | CAWRGLADGNEQFF | TGTGCCTGGAGAGGACTAGCTGACGGGAATGAGCAGTTCTTC
TRBJ1-5 | TRBV6-6 | TRBD1 | . | CASSSIGQALNQPQHF | TGTGCCAGCAGCAGCATAGGACAGGCTCTGAATCAGCCCCAGCATTTT
TRBJ2-1 | TRBV27 | . | . | CASSPAYYSYNEQFF | TGTGCCAGCAGTCCAGCGTACTACTCCTACAATGAGCAGTTCTTC
TRBJ2-5 | TRBV18 | . | once | CASSPRQDAGETQYF | TGTGCCAGCTCACCACGACAGGACGCCGGGGAGACCCAGTACTTC
TRBJ1-5 | TRBV7-9 | . | . | CASSLVGGAPGLSNQPQHF | TGTGCCAGCAGCTTAGTTGGGGGGGCGCCGGGTCTCAGCAATCAGCCCCAGCATTTT
TRBJ2-7 | TRBV9 | TRBD2 | . | CASSVRLAGEQYF | TGTGCCAGCAGCGTGAGACTAGCGGGCGAGCAGTACTTC
TRBJ2-7 | TRBV7-8 | . | once | CASSLVGGPSYEQYF | TGTGCCAGCAGCTTAGTAGGCGGCCCCTCCTACGAGCAGTACTTC
TRBJ2-7 | TRBV5-6 | TRBD2 | few | CASSFWTSGRAKQYF | TGTGCCAGCAGCTTTTGGACTAGCGGGAGAGCTAAGCAGTACTTC
TRBJ2-7 | TRBV5-5 | TRBD1 | . | CASSTQTGGGEQYF | TGTGCCAGCAGCACCCAGACAGGGGGAGGCGAGCAGTACTTC
TRBJ2-5 | TRBV5-4 | . | . | CASSLGQLAGSGRSKETQYF | TGTGCCAGCAGCTTGGGACAGCTGGCGGGGAGCGGGCGATCTAAAGAGACCCAGTACTTC
TRBJ2-7 | TRBV11-1 | TRBD1 | . | CASSPGTGTYEQYF | TGTGCCAGCAGCCCCGGGACAGGGACCTACGAGCAGTACTTC
TRBJ1-1 | TRBV11-2 | . | . | CASSSHRDTEAFF | TGTGCCAGCAGCTCCCACAGGGACACTGAAGCTTTCTTT
TRBJ2-2 | TRBV28 | . | . | CASSWAGTSGTGELFF | TGTGCCAGCAGTTGGGCCGGGACCTCGGGCACCGGGGAGCTGTTTTTT
TRBJ1-5 | TRBV10-3 | . | . | CAISESLYSNQPQHF | TGTGCCATCAGTGAGTCTCTGTATAGCAATCAGCCCCAGCATTTT
TRBJ2-3 | TRBV5-4 | . | . | CASSPGGASNPDTQYF | TGTGCCAGCAGCCCAGGGGGGGCCAGCAATCCAGATACGCAGTATTTT
TRBJ2-7 | TRBV28 | TRBD1 | . | CASSQGQVPYEQYF | TGTGCCAGCAGTCAAGGACAGGTCCCCTACGAGCAGTACTTC
TRBJ2-7 | TRBV10-3 | . | . | CAISDSTYEQYF | TGTGCCATCAGTGACAGTACCTACGAGCAGTACTTC
TRBJ2-3 | TRBV5-1 | . | . | CASSLGGNVDTQYF | TGCGCCAGCAGCTTGGGGGGGAACGTAGATACGCAGTATTTT